This TCR beta chain was sequenced in a study of siplizumab effects on memory and regulatory T cells. Study findings and constraints: Mappable alloreactive CD4+ clones averaged around 74% Treg-derived with siplizumab versus 26.9% in controls.

Turning to this clone: Its antigen is not known.

The study assayed roughly 91,000 TCR templates per sample. Data came from immunoSEQ multiplex PCR; TCRdb stores just in-frame clones and leaves some out. There are tens of thousands of clones in the sample; over 85% occur only once, and less than 40% lies in the top ten. This CDR3 has 15 amino acids. The junction had 8 bases not matched to a gene; V was cut back by 4 bases and J by 6 bases. Germline CDR1 and CDR2: SEHNR and FQNEAQ (reference sequence). The clonotype was recovered from a human donor in good health. The J gene is TRBJ2-1, the V gene TRBV7-9; the match to TRBD1 covers 8 bases. The sample taken for sequencing was CD8+ T cells sorted from blood. This CDR3 reads CASSSPSTGVNEQFF. The DNA of the CDR3 is TGTGCCAGCAGCTCCCCGTCGACAGGGGTCAATGAGCAGTTCTTC.